The clone carrying this T cell receptor beta chain has a handful of counts. The data were obtained in a study of cytomegalovirus exposure and HLA in healthy donors. Study information: There were roughly 110 million unique TCR beta sequences, drawn from about 179 million T cells, in an earlier analysis.

CDR3 length equals 16 residues. Germline assignment: CDR1 SGDLS and CDR2 YYNGEE. J gave up 2 bases and V 4 bases, and 8 bases lay outside the gene matches. It was with 60 Vbeta and 13 Jbeta primers that the PCR ran. Sequenced by immunoSEQ multiplex PCR; TCRdb stores in-frame clones only, minus some. Of tens of thousands of clones detected, around 84% appear once; the ten largest clones hold approximately 5.9%. This TCR derives from a male donor in good health and CMV-seronegative. The specimen was PBMCs. The rearrangement uses TRBV9 and TRBJ1-4; 7 bases match TRBD1. DNA of the CDR3: TGTGCCAGCAGCCTGCTGCCAGGGGGGACTAATGAAAAACTGTTTTTT. Protein: CASSLLPGGTNEKLFF.